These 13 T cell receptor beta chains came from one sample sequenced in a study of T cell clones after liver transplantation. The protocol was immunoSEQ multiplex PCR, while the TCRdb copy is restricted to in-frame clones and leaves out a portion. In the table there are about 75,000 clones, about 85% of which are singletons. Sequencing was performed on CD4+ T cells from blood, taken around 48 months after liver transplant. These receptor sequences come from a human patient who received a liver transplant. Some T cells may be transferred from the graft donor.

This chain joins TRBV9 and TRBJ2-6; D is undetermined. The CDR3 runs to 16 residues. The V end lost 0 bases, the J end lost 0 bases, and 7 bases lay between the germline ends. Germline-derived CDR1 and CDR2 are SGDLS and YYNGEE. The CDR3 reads CASSVGLLSGANVLTF. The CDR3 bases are TGTGCCAGCAGCGTAGGTCTTCTCTCTGGGGCCAACGTCCTGACTTTC.

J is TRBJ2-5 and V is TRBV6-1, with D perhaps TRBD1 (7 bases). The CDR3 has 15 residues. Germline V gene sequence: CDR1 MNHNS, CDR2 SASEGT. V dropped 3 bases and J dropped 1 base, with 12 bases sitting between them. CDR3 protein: CASSDNRGLQETQYF. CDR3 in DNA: TGTGCCAGCAGTGACAACAGGGGACTCCAAGAGACCCAGTACTTC.

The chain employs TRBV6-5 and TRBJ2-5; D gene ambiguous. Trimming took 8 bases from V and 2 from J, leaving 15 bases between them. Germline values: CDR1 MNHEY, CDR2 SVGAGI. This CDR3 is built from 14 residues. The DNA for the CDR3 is TGTGCCAGCGGCACCTACTTCGGGCAAGAGACCCAGTACTTC. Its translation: CASGTYFGQETQYF.

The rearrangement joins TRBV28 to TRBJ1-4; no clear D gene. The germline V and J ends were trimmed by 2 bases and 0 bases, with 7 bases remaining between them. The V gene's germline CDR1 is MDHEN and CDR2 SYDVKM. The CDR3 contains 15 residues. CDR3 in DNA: TGTGCCAGCAGTTTAATGGGGTCAACTAATGAAAAACTGTTTTTT. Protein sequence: CASSLMGSTNEKLFF.

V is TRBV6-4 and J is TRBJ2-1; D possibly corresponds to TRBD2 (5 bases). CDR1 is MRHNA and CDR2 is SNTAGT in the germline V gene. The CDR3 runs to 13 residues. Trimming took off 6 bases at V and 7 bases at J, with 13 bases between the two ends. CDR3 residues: CASSRELRNEQFF. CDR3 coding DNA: TGTGCCAGCAGCCGGGAATTGCGGAATGAGCAGTTCTTC.

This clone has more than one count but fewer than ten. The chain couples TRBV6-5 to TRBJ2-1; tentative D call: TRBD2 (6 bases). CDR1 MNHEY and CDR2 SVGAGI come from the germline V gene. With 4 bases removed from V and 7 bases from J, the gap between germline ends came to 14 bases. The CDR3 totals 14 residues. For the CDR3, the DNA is TGTGCCAGCAGTTCCGCGGGGTTTATTAATGAGCAGTTCTTC. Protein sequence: CASSSAGFINEQFF.

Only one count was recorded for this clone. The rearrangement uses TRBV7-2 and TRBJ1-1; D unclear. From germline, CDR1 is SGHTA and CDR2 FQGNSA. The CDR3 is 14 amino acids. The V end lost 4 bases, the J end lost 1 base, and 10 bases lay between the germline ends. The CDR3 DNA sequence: TGTGCCAGCAGCTCCCCGACCAAGAACACTGAAGCTTTCTTT. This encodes CASSSPTKNTEAFF.

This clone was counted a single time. The CDR3: CASSAGTGVVQPQHF. The CDR3 nucleotides are TGTGCCAGCAGCGCGGGGACAGGGGTCGTTCAGCCCCAGCATTTT. The rearrangement links TRBV5-5 to TRBJ1-5; 10 nucleotides match TRBD1. Germline V gene lookup returns CDR1 SGHKS and CDR2 YYEKEE (reference sequence). The CDR3 consists of 15 residues. The junction had 7 bases not matched to a gene; V was cut back by 4 bases and J by 6 bases.

As DNA, the CDR3 is TGCAGCGCGGATCCGGGGGCAGATACGCAGTATTTT. It encodes CSADPGADTQYF. The chain links TRBV29-1 to TRBJ2-3; weak D call: TRBD2 (6 bases). Germline-derived CDR1 and CDR2 are SQVTM and ANQGSEA. The CDR3 spans 12 residues. Deletions cut 7 bases from V and 4 bases from J, with 12 bases between.

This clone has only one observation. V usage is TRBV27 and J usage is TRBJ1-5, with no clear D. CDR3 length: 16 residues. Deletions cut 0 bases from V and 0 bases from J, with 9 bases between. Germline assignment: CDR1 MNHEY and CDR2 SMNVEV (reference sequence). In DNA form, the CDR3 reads TGTGCCAGCAGTTTATCCCCGACGATTAGCAATCAGCCCCAGCATTTT. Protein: CASSLSPTISNQPQHF.

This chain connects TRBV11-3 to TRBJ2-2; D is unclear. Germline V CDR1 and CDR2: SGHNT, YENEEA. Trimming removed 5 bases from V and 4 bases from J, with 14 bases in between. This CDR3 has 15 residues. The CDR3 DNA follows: TGTGCCAGCAGCAAGACGGTCTCCACCACCGGGGAGCTGTTTTTT. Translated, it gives CASSKTVSTTGELFF.

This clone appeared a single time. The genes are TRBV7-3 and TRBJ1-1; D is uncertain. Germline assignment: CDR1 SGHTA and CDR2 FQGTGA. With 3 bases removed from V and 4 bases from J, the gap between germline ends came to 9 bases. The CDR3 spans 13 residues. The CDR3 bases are TGTGCCAGCAGCTTGCACAAGGGCACTGAAGCTTTCTTT. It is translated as CASSLHKGTEAFF.

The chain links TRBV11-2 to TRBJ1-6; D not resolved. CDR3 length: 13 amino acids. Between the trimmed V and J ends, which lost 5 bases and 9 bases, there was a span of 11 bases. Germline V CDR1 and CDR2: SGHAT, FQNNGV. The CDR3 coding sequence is TGTGCCAGCAGCCGGTTGGGTTTTTCACCCCTCCACTTT. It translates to CASSRLGFSPLHF.